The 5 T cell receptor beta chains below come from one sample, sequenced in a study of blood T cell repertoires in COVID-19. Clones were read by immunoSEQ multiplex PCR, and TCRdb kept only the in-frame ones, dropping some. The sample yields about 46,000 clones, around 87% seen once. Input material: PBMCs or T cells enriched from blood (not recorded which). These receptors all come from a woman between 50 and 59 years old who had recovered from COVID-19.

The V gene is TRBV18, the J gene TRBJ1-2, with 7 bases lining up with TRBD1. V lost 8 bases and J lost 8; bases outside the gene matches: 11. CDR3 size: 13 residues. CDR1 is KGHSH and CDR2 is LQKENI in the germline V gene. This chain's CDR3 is CASGPDRDQGYTF. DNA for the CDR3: TGTGCCAGCGGACCAGACAGGGATCAGGGCTACACCTTC.

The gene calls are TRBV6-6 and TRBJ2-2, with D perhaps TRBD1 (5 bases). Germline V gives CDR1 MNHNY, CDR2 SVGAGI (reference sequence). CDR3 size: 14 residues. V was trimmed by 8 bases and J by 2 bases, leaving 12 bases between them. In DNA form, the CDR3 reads TGTGCCAGCGGCCCTAGGGGAAACACCGGGGAGCTGTTTTTT. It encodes CASGPRGNTGELFF.

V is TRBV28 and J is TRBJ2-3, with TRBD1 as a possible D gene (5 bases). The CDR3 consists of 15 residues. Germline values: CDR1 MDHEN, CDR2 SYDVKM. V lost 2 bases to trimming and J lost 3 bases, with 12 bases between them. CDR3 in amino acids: CASSLPQVETDTQYF. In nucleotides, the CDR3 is TGTGCCAGCAGTTTACCACAGGTGGAAACAGATACGCAGTATTTT.

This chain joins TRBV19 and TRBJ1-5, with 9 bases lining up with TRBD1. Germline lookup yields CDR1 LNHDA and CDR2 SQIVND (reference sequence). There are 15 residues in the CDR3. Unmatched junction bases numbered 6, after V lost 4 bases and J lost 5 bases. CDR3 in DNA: TGTGCCAGTAGTAGATCACAGGGGGCAGATCAGCCCCAGCATTTT. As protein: CASSRSQGADQPQHF.

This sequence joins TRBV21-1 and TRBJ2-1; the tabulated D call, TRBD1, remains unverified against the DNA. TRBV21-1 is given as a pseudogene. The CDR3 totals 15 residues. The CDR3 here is CASSKKGQGSNEQFF. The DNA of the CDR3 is TGTGCCAGCAGCAAAAAGGGACAGGGGTCCAATGAGCAGTTCTTC.